This T cell receptor beta chain was observed in a study of OX40 agonist ivuxolimab in advanced cancers. At the level of the whole study: Ivuxolimab was an agonistic, fully human IgG2 monoclonal antibody directed against OX40 (CD134), a costimulatory receptor. Of the approximately 50 dose-escalation patients, hepatocellular carcinoma was present in about 20, melanoma in approximately 15, renal cell carcinoma in 9 and head and neck cancer in 9. Intravenous ivuxolimab was administered to patients every 2 weeks at six dose levels: 0.01, 0.1, 0.3, 1.5, 3 and 10 mg/kg. A male proportion of around 81% and a mean age of about 60 years, ranging from about 23 to 79, were recorded for the dose-escalation cohort. The paper describes the monotherapy dose-escalation part (N ≈ 52 patients) of the phase I trial of ivuxolimab. Prior anti-PD-1, anti-PD-L1 or anti-CTLA-4 therapy was permitted, and checkpoint inhibitors had been received by under 50% of dose-escalation patients. Partial responses were achieved by three dose-escalation patients, of whom one had hepatocellular carcinoma and two had cutaneous melanoma. The point of sequencing TCRbeta in the periphery was to test whether ivuxolimab changed TCR sequence diversity and drove clonal T-cell expansion. Study-level results and caveats: After ivuxolimab, more expanded clones were found on average in CD8+ T cells than in CD4+ T cells. Low levels of normalized T-cell clonal expansion were also seen in some nonresponding patients. Antigen specificity was not determined for the clonally expanded peripheral T cells. In the 0.1-3.0 mg/kg groups, partial responders were among the patients with the lowest normalized peripheral clonal expansion, particularly in CD8+ T cells. At doses of 0.1 to 3.0 mg/kg, clonal expansion of both CD4+ and CD8+ blood T cells was observed from baseline to week 6.

V is cut by 0 bases and J by 5 bases, and the space between the germline ends is 9 bases. CDR1 SGHRS and CDR2 YFSETQ were looked up in the germline V gene. Inclusive of the bounding cysteine and phenylalanine, the CDR3 is 13 residues long. Solely the CDR3 DNA is kept, with 39 bases framed from the first base. Genomic DNA was isolated from the sorted cells so that the TCRbeta CDR3 region could be sequenced. The immunoSEQ Assay was used for sequencing of TCRbeta CDR3 regions. TCRdb took this table from immuneACCESS and kept in-frame rearrangements with V and J called. Such tables lack part of the clones; where checked against another copy, unresolved V genes explain under half of the gap, and the rest is unexplained. This sample holds around 51,000 clones; 60% to 80% were observed only once. The ten largest clones add up to 2% to 2.5% of the sample. Details on this clone: This receptor's antigen is unknown. Base qualities are not provided; no much larger clone lies one nucleotide away.

Patients with autoimmune disease history or receiving systemic immunosuppression were excluded from the trial. In every dose cohort, peripheral blood was drawn for TCR sequencing at baseline, cycle 4 day 1, and cycle 7 day 1. Samples came from an open-label, multicenter, first-in-human phase I dose-escalation trial of ivuxolimab. The trial enrolled adults with locally advanced or metastatic head and neck squamous cell, hepatocellular, melanoma or renal cell carcinoma. Before TCR sequencing, CD4+ T cells and CD8+ T cells were sorted from peripheral blood as separate populations. The clonotype comes from an adult with an advanced solid tumor such as melanoma, head and neck, liver or kidney cancer. Rearrangement joined TRBV5-1 to TRBJ2-7; 6 matching bases give a weak D call of TRBD2. Sequences were derived from CD4+ or CD8+ T cells sorted from blood, sampled in a trial of the OX40 agonist ivuxolimab. The CDR3 region reads CASSLAGAHEQYF. The bases read TGCGCCAGCAGCTTGGCGGGAGCCCACGAGCAGTACTTC. Reference TRBV5-1 and TRBJ2-7 genes cover what lies past the CDR3, so the full variable domain is KAGVTQTPRYLIKTRGQQVTLSCSPISGHRSVSWYQQTPGQGLQFLFEYFSETQRNKGNFPGRFSGRQFSNSRSEMNVSTLELGDSALYLCASSLAGAHEQYFGPGTRLTVT.